This TCR beta chain was identified during a study of blood T cells in healthy people across ages. Study-wide findings and caveats: Whereas aged donors had fewer naive CD4+ cells, long-lived donors had more of them and higher diversity.

Next came a second PCR, run for roughly 6 to 11 cycles, which used a sample-barcoded 5' primer along with a J-beta primer mix. TCRdb reprocessed the 5' RACE reads with MiXCR, giving one entry per CDR3 protein. The sample includes about 1.8 million distinct CDR3 sequences, 40% to 55% of them seen just once. As to this clonotype: Antigen: not known.

This TCR was recovered from a woman aged 40 to 55 in good health. Material for sequencing was blood.

The CDR3 nucleotides are TGTGCCAGCAGCTTAGACAGGGGGGGTAACGGGGAGCTGTTTTTT. This translates into CASSLDRGGNGELFF. The chain couples TRBV7-2 to TRBJ2-2; D is perhaps TRBD1 (8 bases). Per germline, CDR1 SGHTA and CDR2 FQGNSA. Trimming removed 1 base at V and 7 bases at J, with 13 bases between. The CDR3 contains 15 residues. Combining the CDR3 with reference TRBV7-2 and TRBJ2-2 gives the whole variable domain GAGVSQSPSNKVTEKGKDVELRCDPISGHTALYWYRQSLGQGLEFLIYFQGNSAPDKSGLPSDRFSAERTGGSVSTLTIQRTQQEDSAVYLCASSLDRGGNGELFFGEGSRLTVL.